The present entry profiles one T cell receptor (beta chain) with its context. Its antigen is unidentified. The data were taken from a study of PD-1 blockade in classical Hodgkin lymphoma. Libraries were prepared by immunoSEQ multiplex PCR; TCRdb keeps only in-frame clonotypes and omits some of them. The table lists over 6,500 clones, roughly 80% of them singletons. Findings and limits, study-wide: Diminished baseline TCR diversity has been reported in newly diagnosed patients relative to healthy donors.

The CDR3 has 16 amino acids. Germline loops: CDR1 LGHNA, CDR2 YSLEER. The V segment lost 4 bases and the J segment 5 bases; nucleotides outside the gene matches: 9. The sample's time point: cycle 4 day 1 (C4D1), after five to seven weeks of nivolumab. Every patient was affected by relapse after autologous stem cell transplantation, while exposure to brentuximab vedotin was not uniform. Sequenced material: peripheral blood mononuclear cells (PBMCs), taken before the fourth cycle of nivolumab. The receptor's source is a human donor with classical Hodgkin lymphoma. V usage is TRBV4-3 and J usage is TRBJ2-5; 11 nucleotides agree with TRBD1. The CDR3 region is CASSRGTGGPQETQYF. The CDR3 DNA follows: TGCGCCAGCAGCCGCGGGACAGGGGGACCTCAGGAGACCCAGTACTTC.